This T cell receptor beta chain derives from a study of T cell changes during pregnancy in multiple sclerosis. Profiled with immunoSEQ multiplex PCR; TCRdb holds only in-frame clones, not every one. The sample holds 30,000 to 35,000 clones; around 88% are singletons and the top ten take approximately 0.74%. Sequenced material: CD4+ T cells from peripheral blood mononuclear cells, taken in the first trimester of pregnancy. The sequence came from a female donor in good health, enrolled as a control in a pregnancy study.

The CDR3 DNA sequence: TGTGCCAGCAGCTACTCCGGGACAGAGACCTATGGCTACACCTTC. It yields the protein CASSYSGTETYGYTF. V gene TRBV5-6 combines with J gene TRBJ1-2; 7 bases map to TRBD1. This CDR3 region has 15 residues. With V trimmed by 3 bases and J by 4 bases, 9 bases remained unmatched. In germline, CDR1 is SGHDT, CDR2 YYEEEE.